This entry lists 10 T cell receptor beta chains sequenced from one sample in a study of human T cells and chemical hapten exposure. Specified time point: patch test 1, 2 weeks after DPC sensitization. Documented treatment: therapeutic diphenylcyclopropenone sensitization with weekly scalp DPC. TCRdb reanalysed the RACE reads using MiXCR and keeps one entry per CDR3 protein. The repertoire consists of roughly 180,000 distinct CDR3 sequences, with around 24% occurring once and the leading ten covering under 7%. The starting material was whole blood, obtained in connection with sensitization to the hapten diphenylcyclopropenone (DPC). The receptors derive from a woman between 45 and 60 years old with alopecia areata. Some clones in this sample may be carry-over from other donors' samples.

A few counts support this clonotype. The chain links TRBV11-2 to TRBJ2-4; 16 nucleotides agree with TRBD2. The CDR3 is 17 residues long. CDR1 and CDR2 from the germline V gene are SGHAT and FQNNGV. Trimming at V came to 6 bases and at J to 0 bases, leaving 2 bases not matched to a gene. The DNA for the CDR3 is TGTGCCAGCAGGGGACTAGCGGGAGGGATAGCCAAAAACATTCAGTACTTC. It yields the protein CASRGLAGGIAKNIQYF.

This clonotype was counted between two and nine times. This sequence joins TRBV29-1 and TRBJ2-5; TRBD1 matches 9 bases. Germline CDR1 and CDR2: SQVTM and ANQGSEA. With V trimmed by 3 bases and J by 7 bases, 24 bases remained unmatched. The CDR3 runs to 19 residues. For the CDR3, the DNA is TGCAGCGTTGAGGGGGACAGGGATGTAGCTGGGGGATTGATTGGGACCCAGTACTTC. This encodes CSVEGDRDVAGGLIGTQYF.

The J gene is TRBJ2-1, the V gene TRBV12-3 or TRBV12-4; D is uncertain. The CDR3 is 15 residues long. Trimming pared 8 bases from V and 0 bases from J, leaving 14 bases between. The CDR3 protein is CASSLRSYSYNEQFF. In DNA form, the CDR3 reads TGTGCCAGCTCCTTACGGAGTTACTCCTACAATGAGCAGTTCTTC.

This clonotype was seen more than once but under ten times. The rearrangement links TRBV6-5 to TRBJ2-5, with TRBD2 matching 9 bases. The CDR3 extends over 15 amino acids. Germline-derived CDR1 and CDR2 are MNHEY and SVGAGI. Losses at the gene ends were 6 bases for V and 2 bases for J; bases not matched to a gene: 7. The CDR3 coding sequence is TGTGCCAGCAGCCGACTAGCGGAAACGCAAGAGACCCAGTACTTC. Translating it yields CASSRLAETQETQYF.

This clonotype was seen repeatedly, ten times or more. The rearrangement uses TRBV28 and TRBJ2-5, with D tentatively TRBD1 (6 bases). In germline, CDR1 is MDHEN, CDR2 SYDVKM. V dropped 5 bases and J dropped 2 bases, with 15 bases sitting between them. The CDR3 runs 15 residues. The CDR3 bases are TGTGCCAGCAGTCCAGACAGGAGACGACAAGAGACCCAGTACTTC. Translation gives CASSPDRRRQETQYF. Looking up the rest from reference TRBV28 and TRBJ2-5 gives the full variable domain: DVKVTQSSRYLVKRTGEKVFLECVQDMDHENMFWYRQDPGLGLRLIYFSYDVKMKEKGDIPEGYSVSREKKERFSLILESASTNQTSMYLCASSPDRRRQETQYFGPGTRLLVL.

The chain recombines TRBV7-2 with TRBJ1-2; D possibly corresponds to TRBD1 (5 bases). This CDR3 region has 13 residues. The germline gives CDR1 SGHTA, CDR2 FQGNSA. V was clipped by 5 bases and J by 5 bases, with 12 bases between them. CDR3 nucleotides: TGTGCCAGCAGCCCCGCGGGGCCTTATGGCTACACCTTC. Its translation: CASSPAGPYGYTF. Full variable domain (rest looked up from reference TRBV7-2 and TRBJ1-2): GAGVSQSPSNKVTEKGKDVELRCDPISGHTALYWYRQSLGQGLEFLIYFQGNSAPDKSGLPSDRFSAERTGGSVSTLTIQRTQQEDSAVYLCASSPAGPYGYTFGSGTRLTVV.

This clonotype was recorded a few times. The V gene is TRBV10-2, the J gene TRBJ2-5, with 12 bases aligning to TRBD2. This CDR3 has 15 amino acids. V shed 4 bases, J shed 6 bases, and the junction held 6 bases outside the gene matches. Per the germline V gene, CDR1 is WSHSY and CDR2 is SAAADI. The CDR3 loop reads CASSGLAGVEKTQYF. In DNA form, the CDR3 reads TGCGCCAGCAGTGGACTAGCGGGAGTTGAAAAGACCCAGTACTTC.

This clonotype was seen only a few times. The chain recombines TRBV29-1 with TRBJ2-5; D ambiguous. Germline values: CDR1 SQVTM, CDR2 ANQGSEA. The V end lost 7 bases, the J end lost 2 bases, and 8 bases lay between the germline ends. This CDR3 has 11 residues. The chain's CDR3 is CSAFFQETQYF. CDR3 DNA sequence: TGCAGCGCATTCTTTCAAGAGACCCAGTACTTC.

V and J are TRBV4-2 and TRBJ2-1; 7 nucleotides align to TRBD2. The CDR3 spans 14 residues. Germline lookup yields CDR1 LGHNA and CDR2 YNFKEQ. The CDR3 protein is CASAGGEGRNEQFF. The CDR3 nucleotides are TGTGCATCAGCAGGTGGGGAGGGGAGGAATGAGCAGTTCTTC.

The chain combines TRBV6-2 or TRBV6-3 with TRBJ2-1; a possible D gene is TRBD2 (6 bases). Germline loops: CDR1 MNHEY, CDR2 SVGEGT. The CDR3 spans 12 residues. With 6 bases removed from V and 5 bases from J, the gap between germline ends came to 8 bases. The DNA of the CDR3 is TGTGCCAGCAGCTTAGCGGACAATGAGCAGTTCTTC. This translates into CASSLADNEQFF.